Presented here are 32 T cell receptor beta chains from one specimen sequenced in a study of OX40 agonist ivuxolimab in advanced cancers. Assay: immunoSEQ multiplex PCR; the TCRdb copy retains only in-frame clones and omits some. Seen here are around 100,000 clones, 95% to 97% observed once, and the top ten hold 2%. This specimen was CD4+ or CD8+ T cells sorted from blood, taken in a trial of the OX40 agonist ivuxolimab. The receptors were sampled from an adult with an advanced solid tumor such as melanoma, head and neck, liver or kidney cancer.

In this sample, this clone turned up a few times. The rearrangement links TRBV19 to TRBJ1-1; D unclear. The CDR3 covers 12 residues. Germline loops: CDR1 LNHDA, CDR2 SQIVND (reference sequence). V was clipped by 3 bases and J by 4 bases, with 6 bases between them. The CDR3, as DNA: TGTGCCAGTAGTATTGGGAGCACTGAAGCTTTCTTT. It codes for CASSIGSTEAFF.

The CDR3 is CASSWDLYNEQFF. The CDR3 region has the DNA TGTGCCAGCAGTTGGGACCTCTACAATGAGCAGTTCTTC. The V gene is TRBV28, the J gene TRBJ2-1; the D call may be TRBD1 or TRBD2 (5 bases each). Per germline, CDR1 MDHEN and CDR2 SYDVKM. This CDR3 has 13 amino acids. V was shortened by 4 bases and J by 3 bases, with 7 bases between the two germline ends. Using reference TRBV28 and TRBJ2-1 for the parts outside the CDR3, the full variable domain is DVKVTQSSRYLVKRTGEKVFLECVQDMDHENMFWYRQDPGLGLRLIYFSYDVKMKEKGDIPEGYSVSREKKERFSLILESASTNQTSMYLCASSWDLYNEQFFGPGTRLTVL.

The chain carries TRBV7-9 and TRBJ2-2; 7 nucleotides agree with TRBD1. The ends lost 5 bases at V and 7 bases at J; junction bases unmatched: 4. The CDR3 is 13 residues long. Germline loops: CDR1 SEHNR, CDR2 FQNEAQ (reference sequence). The CDR3 spells CASSTGVYGELFF. In nucleotides, the CDR3 is TGTGCCAGCAGCACAGGGGTTTACGGGGAGCTGTTTTTT.

The rearrangement uses TRBV29-1 and TRBJ2-5, with 10 nucleotides matching TRBD1. V was clipped by 4 bases and J by 4 bases; unmatched bases: 6. This CDR3 comprises 14 residues. Germline V gives CDR1 SQVTM, CDR2 ANQGSEA. This CDR3 is CSVGGTGEAETQYF. The CDR3 DNA is TGCAGCGTTGGAGGGACAGGGGAAGCAGAGACCCAGTACTTC. The full variable domain, rest sourced from reference TRBV29-1 and TRBJ2-5, is SAVISQKPSRDICQRGTSLTIQCQVDSQVTMMFWYRQQPGQSLTLIATANQGSEATYESGFVIDKFPISRPNLTFSTLTVSNMSPEDSSIYLCSVGGTGEAETQYFGPGTRLLVL.

The chain is built from TRBV4-2 and TRBJ2-7, with D possibly matching TRBD1 (6 bases). Germline lookup yields CDR1 LGHNA and CDR2 YNFKEQ. V shed 3 bases and J shed 3 bases, with 9 bases lying between them. The CDR3 sequence is 13 residues long. CDR3 in amino acids: CASSHGQNYEQYF. The CDR3 nucleotides read TGTGCCAGCAGCCACGGACAGAACTACGAGCAGTACTTC.

This clone was detected only once. One end of the junction does not line up with germline, which may come from a read error. The chain is built from TRBV7-3 and TRBJ2-1; TRBD2 agrees at 7 bases. The CDR3 runs to 13 residues. Germline V CDR1 and CDR2: SGHTA, FQGTGA. CDR3 protein: CASSLGDYDEQFF. Written as DNA, the CDR3 is TGTGCCAGCAGCTTAGGGGACTACGATGAGCAGTTCTTC.

The chain employs TRBV27 and TRBJ2-5; no firm D call. The germline V gene has CDR1 MNHEY and CDR2 SMNVEV (reference sequence). Trimming pared 3 bases from V and 1 base from J, leaving 12 bases between. CDR3 length: 15 amino acids. CDR3 DNA sequence: TGTGCCAGCAGTTTTTCAGGATATCTCCAAGAGACCCAGTACTTC. This translates into CASSFSGYLQETQYF.

This rearrangement joins TRBV27 to TRBJ2-1, with D possibly being TRBD2 (6 bases). CDR1 is MNHEY and CDR2 is SMNVEV in the germline V gene (reference sequence). The CDR3 consists of 17 residues. V shed 4 bases and J shed 1 base, with 17 bases lying between them. Here the CDR3 reads CASSSLFAGRSYNEQFF. In DNA form, the CDR3 reads TGTGCCAGCAGTTCCCTCTTTGCGGGGAGATCCTACAATGAGCAGTTCTTC.

CDR3 region: CATSTTFREPPYEQYF. CDR3 coding DNA: TGTGCCACCAGCACAACCTTCCGGGAACCTCCCTACGAGCAGTACTTC. The genes are TRBV15 and TRBJ2-5, with D perhaps matching TRBD2 (5 bases). The end of the DNA fits TRBJ2-7 better, so the J call may be wrong. CDR1 LNHNV and CDR2 YYDKDF come from the germline V gene (reference sequence). The CDR3 extends over 16 amino acids.

The chain couples TRBV12-5 to TRBJ2-7; D gene ambiguous. The CDR3 extends over 12 amino acids. Germline CDR1 reads LGHNT; CDR2 reads FRNRAP. With 1 base removed from V and 2 bases from J, the gap between germline ends came to 3 bases. CDR3 residues: CASGLGAYEQYF. The CDR3 DNA follows: TGTGCTAGTGGTTTGGGGGCCTACGAGCAGTACTTC.

CDR3 bases: TGTGCCAGCAGCTTAGCGCGGGACAGGAGCTCCTACGAGCAGTACTTC. This gives the protein CASSLARDRSSYEQYF. J is TRBJ2-7 and V is TRBV7-9; 8 bases line up with TRBD1. V lost 0 bases and J lost 0; bases outside the gene matches: 4. CDR3 length equals 16 residues. Germline V gene sequence: CDR1 SEHNR, CDR2 FQNEAQ (reference sequence).

The chain recombines TRBV27 with TRBJ2-1, with D perhaps TRBD1 (5 bases). CDR1 is MNHEY and CDR2 is SMNVEV in the germline V gene (reference sequence). This CDR3 has 12 residues. With 6 bases removed from V and 9 bases from J, the gap between germline ends came to 12 bases. The CDR3 DNA reads as TGTGCCAGCAGCCCCAGGGCTGGTGAGCAGTTCTTC. It encodes CASSPRAGEQFF.

The V call is TRBV7-9, the J call TRBJ2-7; D ambiguous. Trimming stripped 4 bases from V and 2 bases from J, with 12 bases between. The CDR3 totals 14 residues. CDR1 and CDR2 from the germline V gene are SEHNR and FQNEAQ (reference sequence). The chain's CDR3 is CASSSWTDTYEQYF. The CDR3 coding sequence is TGTGCCAGCAGCTCATGGACCGATACCTACGAGCAGTACTTC.

This clone appeared a single time. This sequence joins TRBV7-9 and TRBJ1-2; no reliable D call. The CDR3 spans 13 residues. Germline V gives CDR1 SEHNR, CDR2 FQNEAQ (reference sequence). The V and J ends lost 5 bases and 4 bases respectively, with 11 bases between them. CDR3 sequence reads: CASSPVLSYGYTF. The CDR3 DNA is TGTGCCAGCAGCCCTGTTTTATCCTATGGCTACACCTTC.

The gene calls are TRBV14 and TRBJ2-7, with 10 bases lining up with TRBD2. J lost 0 bases, V lost 4 bases, and 6 bases had no gene match. Germline values: CDR1 SGHDN, CDR2 FVKESK. The CDR3 extends over 16 amino acids. CDR3 nucleotide sequence: TGTGCCAGCAGCCCCCTAGCGGGAGTTTCCTCCTACGAGCAGTACTTC. Translating gives CASSPLAGVSSYEQYF.

V and J are TRBV6-1 and TRBJ1-1; the D is unclear. This CDR3 region has 13 residues. V was cut by 5 bases and J by 3 bases, with 10 bases left in between. Germline V gene data show CDR1 as MNHNS and CDR2 as SASEGT. The CDR3 loop is CASSPLQYTEAFF. The CDR3 DNA is TGTGCCAGCAGTCCCCTACAGTACACTGAAGCTTTCTTT.

The genes are TRBV27 and TRBJ1-5; weak D call: TRBD1 (5 bases). CDR1 and CDR2 from the germline V gene are MNHEY and SMNVEV (reference sequence). The CDR3 contains 14 residues. V lost 1 base, J lost 7 bases, and 11 bases lay in between. The CDR3, as DNA: TGTGCCAGCAGTTTATTTCAGGGCGGCCAGCCCCAGCATTTT. Encoded protein: CASSLFQGGQPQHF.

The chain joins TRBV4-1 to TRBJ2-7; D gene unclear. With 1 base removed from V and 2 bases from J, the gap between germline ends came to 9 bases. The CDR3 consists of 14 residues. CDR1 MGHRA and CDR2 YSYEKL come from the germline V gene. This CDR3 is CASSQVPHTYEQYF. CDR3 DNA sequence: TGCGCCAGCAGCCAAGTCCCACATACCTACGAGCAGTACTTC.

This clone was seen just once. The chain recombines TRBV5-6 with TRBJ2-1; D ambiguous. This CDR3 has 13 amino acids. The germline V gene has CDR1 SGHDT and CDR2 YYEEEE. V lost 2 bases to trimming and J lost 5 bases, with 8 bases between them. CDR3 in amino acids: CASSLTADNEQFF. In DNA, the CDR3 is TGTGCCAGCAGCTTAACCGCAGACAATGAGCAGTTCTTC.

The chain couples TRBV27 to TRBJ1-2; perhaps TRBD1 as D (5 bases). The germline gives CDR1 MNHEY, CDR2 SMNVEV (reference sequence). This CDR3 has 15 residues. The V end lost 3 bases, the J end lost 3 bases, and 14 bases lay between the germline ends. The CDR3 nucleotides read TGTGCCAGCAGTTTTCGCGGGGACCCAGACTATGGCTACACCTTC. Translation gives CASSFRGDPDYGYTF.

The chain combines TRBV4-3 with TRBJ1-2; perhaps TRBD1 as D (6 bases). Trimming left V 0 bases short and J 4 bases short, with 15 bases between. The CDR3 extends over 16 amino acids. Germline V gene sequence: CDR1 LGHNA, CDR2 YSLEER. Here the CDR3 reads CASSQDPTGSGYGYTF. CDR3 sequence (DNA): TGCGCCAGCAGCCAAGACCCGACAGGTTCGGGCTATGGCTACACCTTC.

The CDR3 DNA follows: TGTGCCAGCAGTCCAGGACAGGGGCACAATGAGCAGTTCTTC. Translation: CASSPGQGHNEQFF. The V and J genes are TRBV6-5 and TRBJ2-1, with 9 positions matching TRBD1. Germline V CDR1 and CDR2: MNHEY, SVGAGI. With 5 bases clipped from V and 5 bases from J, the junction kept 4 bases outside the gene matches. CDR3 length: 14 residues.

The chain carries TRBV11-2 and TRBJ1-3; D is unresolved. Germline V gene lookup returns CDR1 SGHAT and CDR2 FQNNGV. V was shortened by 2 bases and J by 4 bases, with 3 bases between the two germline ends. CDR3 length equals 12 residues. CDR3 sequence reads: CASSLKGNTIYF. CDR3 nucleotides: TGTGCCAGCAGCTTAAAGGGAAACACCATATATTTT. Filled out from reference TRBV11-2 and TRBJ1-3, the complete variable domain reads EAGVAQSPRYKIIEKRQSVAFWCNPISGHATLYWYQQILGQGPKLLIQFQNNGVVDDSQLPKDRFSAERLKGVDSTLKIQPAKLEDSAVYLCASSLKGNTIYFGEGSWLTVV.

The V and J genes are TRBV5-5 and TRBJ1-2; no clear D gene. V lost 4 bases, J lost 13 bases, and 14 bases lay in between. CDR3 length: 11 amino acids. Germline CDR1 reads SGHKS; CDR2 reads YYEKEE (reference sequence). The CDR3 nucleotides read TGTGCCAGCAGCGTGGACGGCGCCGTCACCTTC. As protein: CASSVDGAVTF. Full variable domain (remainder filled in from reference TRBV5-5 and TRBJ1-2): DAGVTQSPTHLIKTRGQQVTLRCSPISGHKSVSWYQQVLGQGPQFIFQYYEKEERGRGNFPDRFSARQFPNYSSELNVNALLLGDSALYLCASSVDGAVTFGSGTRLTVV.

This rearrangement joins TRBV6-5 to TRBJ1-5; 8 positions agree with TRBD1. Germline trimming cut 4 bases from V and 6 bases from J; bases unmatched to any gene: 8. Germline V gives CDR1 MNHEY, CDR2 SVGAGI. CDR3 length equals 15 residues. The CDR3 loop is CASSLKQGVGQPQHF. DNA of the CDR3: TGTGCCAGCAGTTTAAAACAGGGGGTGGGTCAGCCCCAGCATTTT.

The chain links TRBV4-1 to TRBJ2-7, with 11 bases matching TRBD1. Germline V gives CDR1 MGHRA, CDR2 YSYEKL. The CDR3 has 15 residues. V lost 0 bases, J lost 6 bases, and 4 bases stayed unmatched. As DNA, the CDR3 is TGCGCCAGCAGCCAAGATTCTGGGACAGGGGGCGAGCAGTACTTC. Its protein is CASSQDSGTGGEQYF.

The chain recombines TRBV15 with TRBJ2-1; D is unclear. The CDR3 spans 13 residues. The V gene's germline CDR1 is LNHNV and CDR2 YYDKDF (reference sequence). The ends were cut back, 6 bases at V and 2 bases at J, with 8 bases in the middle. The CDR3 is CATSTAPYNEQFF. In DNA form, the CDR3 reads TGTGCCACCAGTACCGCTCCCTACAATGAGCAGTTCTTC.

This clone was counted a single time. The J gene is TRBJ1-1, the V gene TRBV9; D is perhaps TRBD1 (6 bases). Trimming shortened V by 0 bases and J by 0 bases, and 12 bases separated the two germline ends. Germline V CDR1 and CDR2: SGDLS, YYNGEE. The CDR3 runs to 16 residues. The CDR3: CASSVAQDRLNTEAFF. The CDR3 nucleotides read TGTGCCAGCAGCGTAGCTCAGGACAGACTGAACACTGAAGCTTTCTTT.

The chain recombines TRBV5-6 with TRBJ1-2, with D unclear. Germline V CDR1 and CDR2: SGHDT, YYEEEE. The CDR3 is made up of 17 amino acids. Trimming pared 1 base from V and 2 bases from J, leaving 18 bases between. CDR3 sequence reads: CASSLRIEDSRNYGYTF. The CDR3, as DNA: TGTGCCAGCAGCTTGAGAATCGAAGATAGTCGGAACTATGGCTACACCTTC.

In nucleotides, the CDR3 is TGTGCCAGCAGCTTAGCCTTACAGGGAGATACGCAGTATTTT. Protein sequence: CASSLALQGDTQYF. The V call is TRBV7-7, the J call TRBJ2-3, with TRBD1 as a possible D gene (6 bases). CDR1 is SSHAT, CDR2 FNYEAQ, per germline (reference sequence). This CDR3 region has 14 residues. V was shortened by 0 bases and J by 5 bases, with 9 bases between the two germline ends.

The rearrangement uses TRBV7-9 and TRBJ2-7, with D possibly matching TRBD2 (7 bases). This CDR3 spans 15 amino acids. Germline CDR1 is SEHNR and CDR2 is FQNEAQ (reference sequence). V was clipped by 5 bases and J by 5 bases, with 19 bases between them. CDR3 in DNA: TGTGCCAGCAGCCCTGGGGGGGCCTCGACGGACGAGCAGTACTTC. Its protein is CASSPGGASTDEQYF.

The chain couples TRBV11-3 to TRBJ2-7; D gene uncertain. CDR1 and CDR2 (germline): SGHNT, YENEEA. Trimming removed 5 bases at V and 1 base at J, with 12 bases between. The length of the CDR3 is 14 residues. Here the CDR3 reads CASSLNGPSYEQYF. The CDR3 DNA reads TGTGCCAGCAGCCTAAATGGACCTTCCTACGAGCAGTACTTC.